This T cell receptor beta chain derives from a study of T cell repertoires in cytomegalovirus infection. General study points: Based on cumulative public TCR beta family frequency, carriers of CMV plus the relevant HLA were identified. Dominating the ex vivo response were TCR beta clonotypes that were CMV-specific and HLA-C-restricted.

Via MiXCR, TCRdb re-called the reads, giving one row per CDR3 protein. The sample has about 350,000 distinct CDR3 sequences, roughly a third seen once. With regard to this clonotype: Its antigen is not identified.

Trimming pared 1 base from V and 4 bases from J, leaving 13 bases between. The CDR3 runs to 15 residues. Looked up from germline, CDR1 is SGHTA and CDR2 is FQGNSA. The specimen was cultured PBMCs, collected from culture after CMV antigen stimulation. The source of this sequence is a human donor in good health (CMV status not recorded). Some clones in this sample may be carry-over from other donors' samples. V usage is TRBV7-2 and J usage is TRBJ2-5, with D perhaps TRBD2 (6 bases). The CDR3 protein is CASSLDPGDPETQYF. For the CDR3, the DNA is TGTGCCAGCAGCTTAGATCCGGGAGACCCAGAGACCCAGTACTTC.